A few counts support the clone carrying this T cell receptor (beta chain). Germline CDR1 and CDR2: ENHRY and SYGVKD. The V end lost 8 bases, the J end lost 0 bases, and 14 bases lay between the germline ends. The CDR3 sequence is 15 residues long. The sample comes from a study of T cells in Graves' hyperthyroidism and ophthalmopathy. TCR beta CDR3 sequences were amplified from RNA transcripts. When the TCR CDR3 underwent first-round RT-PCR, the HTBI primer set was used. TCRdb reprocessed the multiplex PCR reads with MiXCR, giving one entry per CDR3 protein. Of approximately 560,000 distinct CDR3 sequences detected, roughly 46% appear once; the ten largest clones hold roughly 8.2%. Recently diagnosed hyperthyroidism of less than 2 months' duration affected patients aged 18 to 65.

The sequence was collected from a woman aged 18-29 years with Graves' hyperthyroidism. The chain carries TRBV10-3 and TRBJ1-5, with D perhaps matching TRBD1 (6 bases). Input material: peripheral blood or thyroid tissue (not recorded which). The CDR3, as DNA: TGTGCCATCTCGGACAGAACCTATAGCAATCAGCCCCAGCATTTT. As protein: CAISDRTYSNQPQHF.